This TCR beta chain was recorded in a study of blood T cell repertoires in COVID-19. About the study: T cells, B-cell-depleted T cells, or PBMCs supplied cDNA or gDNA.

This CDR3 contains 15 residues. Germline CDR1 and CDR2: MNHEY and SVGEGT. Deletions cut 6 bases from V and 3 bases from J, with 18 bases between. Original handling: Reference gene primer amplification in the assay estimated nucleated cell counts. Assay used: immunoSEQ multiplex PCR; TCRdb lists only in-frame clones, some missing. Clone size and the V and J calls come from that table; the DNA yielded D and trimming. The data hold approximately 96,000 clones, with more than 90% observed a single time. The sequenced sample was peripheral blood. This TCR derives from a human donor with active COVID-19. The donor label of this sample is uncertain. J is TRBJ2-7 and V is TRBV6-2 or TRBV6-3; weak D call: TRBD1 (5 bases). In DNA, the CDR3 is TGTGCCAGCAGCCAAGCCGGTGGGGCCATCTACGAGCAGTACTTC. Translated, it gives CASSQAGGAIYEQYF.